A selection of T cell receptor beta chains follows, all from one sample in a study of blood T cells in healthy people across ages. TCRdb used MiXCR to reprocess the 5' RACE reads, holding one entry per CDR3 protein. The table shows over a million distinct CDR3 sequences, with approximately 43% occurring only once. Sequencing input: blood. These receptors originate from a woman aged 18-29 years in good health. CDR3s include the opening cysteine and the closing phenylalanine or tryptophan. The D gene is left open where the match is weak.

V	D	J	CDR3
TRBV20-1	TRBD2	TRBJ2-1	CSARDAGGFGEQFF
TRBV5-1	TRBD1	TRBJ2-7	CASSARGQAYEQYF
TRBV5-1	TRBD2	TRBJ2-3	CASSSGTTGDTQYF
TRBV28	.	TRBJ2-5	CASSLKDLLQETQYF
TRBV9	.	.	CASSQWGRIDEQYF
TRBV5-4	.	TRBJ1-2	CASSRGGRGQDYGYTF
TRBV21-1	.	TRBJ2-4	CASGKPWGLACGPRLNIQYF
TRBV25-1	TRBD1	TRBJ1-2	CASSEPGGYFGYTF
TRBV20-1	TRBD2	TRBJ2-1	CSASGGSGVYNEQFF
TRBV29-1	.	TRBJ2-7	CGVGGFWSSYEQYF
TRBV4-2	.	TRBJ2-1	CASSQGGTLNSMFF
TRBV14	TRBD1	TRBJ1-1	CASSNRTGWLTEAFF
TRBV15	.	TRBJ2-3	CATSRDSLDTQYF
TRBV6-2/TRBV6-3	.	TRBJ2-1	CASSYGGVSSYNEQFF
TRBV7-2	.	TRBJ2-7	CASSLAGRGGYSYEQYF
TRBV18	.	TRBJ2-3	CASSPRDTQRVTQYF
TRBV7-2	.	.	CASSFSGRRPYEQYF
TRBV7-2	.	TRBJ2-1	CASSTGQEGEQFF
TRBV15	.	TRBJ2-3	CATSWGAGTEADTQYF
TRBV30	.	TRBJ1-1	CAWAGQLDTEAFF
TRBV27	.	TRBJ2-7	CASSLLSSHLYEQYF
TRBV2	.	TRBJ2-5	CASSEGVPPQETQYF
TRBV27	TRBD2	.	CVSAPGLAGSYEQYF
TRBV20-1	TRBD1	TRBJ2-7	CSARTGTGTHEQYF
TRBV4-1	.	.	CASTQTGTEYEQYF
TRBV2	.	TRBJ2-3	CASRPFFTDTQYF
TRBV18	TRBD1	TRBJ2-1	CASSPATRGHNEQFF
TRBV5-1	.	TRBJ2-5	CASRPYSYPSQETQYF
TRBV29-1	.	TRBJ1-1	CSVEKPMNTEAFF
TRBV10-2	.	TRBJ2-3	CASSEHPWDTQYF
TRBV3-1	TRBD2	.	CASSPTSGRAFYNEQYF
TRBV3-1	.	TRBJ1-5	CASSQGDESNQPQHF
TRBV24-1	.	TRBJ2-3	CATSDPGQSSTDTQYF
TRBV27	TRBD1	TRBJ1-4	CASREGRDRGLFF
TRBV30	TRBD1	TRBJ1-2	CAWSLTGNYGYTF
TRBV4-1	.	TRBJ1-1	CASSQDEALRARGTEAFF
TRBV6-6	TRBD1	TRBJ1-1	CASSYPQGVNTEAFF
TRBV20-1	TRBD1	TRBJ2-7	CSATGQDTIYEQYF
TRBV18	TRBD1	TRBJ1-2	CASSKIDRAGNGYTF
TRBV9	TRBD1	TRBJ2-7	CASSVWDSSYEQYF
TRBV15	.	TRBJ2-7	CATSLTGSLSYEQYF
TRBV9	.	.	CASSVEGRGGDNEQYF